Presented here are 30 T cell receptor beta chains from one specimen sequenced in a study of Tregs in tolerant kidney transplant recipients. Only in-frame clones appear in the TCRdb table, and some are missing; sequencing was by immunoSEQ multiplex PCR. The sample yields fewer than 80,000 clones, around 90% seen once. Sequenced here: CD4+ T cells from blood, sampled before the transplant. Receptor source: a human donor who received a combined kidney and bone marrow transplant.

This chain uses TRBV30 with TRBJ2-7, with 12 bases aligning to TRBD2. J lost 9 bases, V lost 3 bases, and 3 bases had no gene match. This CDR3 comprises 12 residues. CDR1 GTSNPN and CDR2 SVGIG come from the germline V gene (reference sequence). The CDR3 loop reads CAWRTSGSSQYF. In DNA form, the CDR3 reads TGTGCCTGGAGGACTAGCGGGAGCTCGCAGTACTTC.

The chain combines TRBV25-1 with TRBJ1-2, with D perhaps matching TRBD1 (5 bases). CDR3 size: 13 residues. V shed 8 bases and J shed 2 bases, with 12 bases lying between them. Germline CDR1 MGHDK, CDR2 SYGVNS. DNA of the CDR3: TGTGCCAGCCGTCCATCAGGGAACTATGGCTACACCTTC. Translating gives CASRPSGNYGYTF.

A single count supports this clone. The gene calls are TRBV28 and TRBJ2-1; weak D call: TRBD1 (5 bases). V dropped 5 bases and J dropped 9 bases, with 11 bases sitting between them. From germline, CDR1 is MDHEN and CDR2 SYDVKM. The CDR3 totals 12 residues. The CDR3 sequence is CASSLAGAEQFF. For the CDR3, the DNA is TGTGCCAGCAGTCTTGCTGGGGCTGAGCAGTTCTTC.

The chain is built from TRBV28 and TRBJ2-4; 10 nucleotides agree with TRBD1. The CDR3 runs to 16 residues. J was trimmed by 5 bases and V by 4 bases; bases with no gene match: 8. CDR1 is MDHEN, CDR2 SYDVKM, per germline. CDR3 in amino acids: CASSWGSGTGENIQYF. DNA for the CDR3: TGTGCCAGCAGTTGGGGGTCCGGGACAGGGGAAAACATTCAGTACTTC.

This clone was observed a few times. The genes are TRBV7-9 and TRBJ1-1; 8 positions match TRBD1. This CDR3 region has 12 residues. CDR1 and CDR2 from the germline V gene are SEHNR and FQNEAQ (reference sequence). Losses at the gene ends were 5 bases for V and 7 bases for J; bases not matched to a gene: 3. The CDR3 is CASSMDRVEAFF. For the CDR3, the DNA is TGTGCCAGCAGCATGGACAGGGTTGAAGCTTTCTTT.

V gene TRBV28 combines with J gene TRBJ2-2; 10 nucleotides align to TRBD2. CDR1 and CDR2 (germline): MDHEN, SYDVKM. J lost 5 bases, V lost 3 bases, and 3 bases had no gene match. This CDR3 comprises 15 residues. The CDR3 region is CASSFVTSGTGELFF. In DNA, the CDR3 is TGTGCCAGCAGTTTTGTGACTAGCGGGACCGGGGAGCTGTTTTTT.

The chain recombines TRBV7-9 with TRBJ2-1; 8 bases line up with TRBD2. The V gene end was trimmed by 7 bases and the J gene end by 9 bases; junction bases not matched to a gene: 8. The CDR3 spans 13 residues. The germline gives CDR1 SEHNR, CDR2 FQNEAQ (reference sequence). The CDR3 bases are TGTGCCAGCATACAGACTAGCGTGGGTGAGCAGTTCTTC. Protein sequence: CASIQTSVGEQFF.

The chain recombines TRBV5-1 with TRBJ2-2; D perhaps matches TRBD1 (7 bases). Trimming took off 6 bases at V and 5 bases at J, with 20 bases between the two ends. The CDR3 runs to 16 residues. Germline lookup yields CDR1 SGHRS and CDR2 YFSETQ. CDR3 DNA sequence: TGCGCCAGCACCTCCCCTACAGGGGCGGGGACCGGGGAGCTGTTTTTT. Its translation is CASTSPTGAGTGELFF.

The chain uses TRBV7-9 and TRBJ1-1; tentative D call: TRBD1 (6 bases). Trimming left V 5 bases short and J 7 bases short, with 11 bases between. The CDR3 contains 12 residues. Germline CDR1 SEHNR, CDR2 FQNEAQ (reference sequence). CDR3 DNA sequence: TGTGCCAGCAGCATCCAGGGGATTGAAGCTTTCTTT. It yields the protein CASSIQGIEAFF.

The chain links TRBV15 to TRBJ2-1; TRBD1 agrees at 7 bases. The junction had 16 bases not matched to a gene; V was cut back by 0 bases and J by 8 bases. Per the germline V gene, CDR1 is LNHNV and CDR2 is YYDKDF (reference sequence). This CDR3 has 18 amino acids. CDR3 coding DNA: TGTGCCACCAGCAGAGAGATTACAAGGTCGACAGGGACCGATGAGCAGTTCTTC. Translation: CATSREITRSTGTDEQFF.

This clone was picked up one time. V and J are TRBV20-1 and TRBJ1-1; D unclear. Germline V lookup: CDR1 DFQATT, CDR2 SNEGSKA (reference sequence). The V end lost 6 bases, the J end lost 6 bases, and 8 bases lay between the germline ends. This CDR3 has 10 residues. Here the CDR3 reads CSAEVAEAFF. CDR3 DNA sequence: TGCAGTGCAGAGGTAGCTGAAGCTTTCTTT.

The chain has TRBV19 and TRBJ1-5, with D possibly TRBD1 on 6 matching bases. The V end lost 7 bases, the J end lost 3 bases, and 16 bases lay between the germline ends. From germline, CDR1 is LNHDA and CDR2 SQIVND (reference sequence). This CDR3 is 15 amino acids long. CDR3 region: CASTAGEWVNQPQHF. The CDR3 bases are TGTGCCAGTACTGCAGGGGAGTGGGTCAATCAGCCCCAGCATTTT.

This rearrangement joins TRBV5-1 to TRBJ2-7, with 8 bases fitting TRBD1. There are 14 residues in the CDR3. Trimming took 4 bases from V and 8 from J; bases not matched to a gene: 11. CDR1 is SGHRS, CDR2 YFSETQ, per germline. The CDR3 loop is CASSPQTGDDKQYF. For the CDR3, the DNA is TGCGCCAGCAGCCCGCAGACAGGGGACGATAAGCAGTACTTC.

V and J are TRBV29-1 and TRBJ2-4; the D gene is possibly TRBD1 (5 bases). Trimming removed 6 bases at V and 2 bases at J, with 11 bases between. Germline V gives CDR1 SQVTM, CDR2 ANQGSEA. This CDR3 spans 13 amino acids. The CDR3 here is CSVQDRTKNIQYF. The CDR3 DNA reads as TGCAGCGTACAGGACCGTACCAAAAACATTCAGTACTTC.

There are a few counts of this clone. Other DNA sequences of this sample code for an identical CDR3. The V call is TRBV18, the J call TRBJ1-1, with D maybe TRBD1 (6 bases). The length of the CDR3 is 15 residues. V was pared by 2 bases and J by 2 bases, with 12 bases between. The germline gives CDR1 KGHSH, CDR2 LQKENI. The CDR3 is CASSPSAGANTEAFF. The CDR3 DNA sequence: TGTGCCAGCTCACCAAGCGCAGGGGCAAACACTGAAGCTTTCTTT. Full variable domain (outside the CDR3, taken from reference TRBV18 and TRBJ1-1): NAGVMQNPRHLVRRRGQEARLRCSPMKGHSHVYWYRQLPEEGLKFMVYLQKENIIDESGMPKERFSAEFPKEGPSILRIQQVVRGDSAAYFCASSPSAGANTEAFFGQGTRLTVV.

The chain combines TRBV19 with TRBJ2-2, with a weak D call TRBD1 (5 bases). CDR1 LNHDA and CDR2 SQIVND come from the germline V gene (reference sequence). Deletions cut 4 bases from V and 8 bases from J, with 23 bases between. The CDR3 totals 17 residues. CDR3 region: CASSTNIGHKTRGELFF. CDR3 in DNA: TGTGCCAGTAGTACCAACATCGGACACAAGACGAGGGGGGAGCTGTTTTTT.

V usage is TRBV6-1 and J usage is TRBJ1-5; TRBD1 might be the D (5 bases). V lost 8 bases and J lost 5, with 13 bases in between. The CDR3 is made up of 13 amino acids. The germline V gene has CDR1 MNHNS and CDR2 SASEGT. CDR3 bases: TGTGCCAGCGGTGGGGCGGGCTATCAGCCCCAGCATTTT. Translating it yields CASGGAGYQPQHF.

The rearrangement uses TRBV6-5 and TRBJ2-2; D ambiguous. The CDR3 sequence is 12 residues long. The germline V and J ends were trimmed by 7 bases and 1 base, with 4 bases remaining between them. The germline V gene encodes CDR1 MNHEY and CDR2 SVGAGI. DNA for the CDR3: TGTGCCAGCACCAAGAACACCGGGGAGCTGTTTTTT. Encoded protein: CASTKNTGELFF.

The genes are TRBV5-1 and TRBJ2-3, with 10 bases matching TRBD1. Trimming removed 4 bases from V and 3 bases from J; junction bases left unmatched: 2. CDR1 and CDR2 from the germline V gene are SGHRS and YFSETQ. The CDR3 consists of 14 residues. CDR3: CASSRDRGTDTQYF. CDR3 sequence (DNA): TGCGCCAGCAGCCGGGACAGGGGTACAGATACGCAGTATTTT.

The V call is TRBV18, the J call TRBJ1-1, with a possible D match to TRBD1 (5 bases). Trimming took off 9 bases at V and 1 base at J, with 12 bases between the two ends. The CDR3 has 13 amino acids. Germline CDR1 KGHSH, CDR2 LQKENI. The CDR3 DNA is TGTGCCAGTACCGACAGCCCGAACACTGAAGCTTTCTTT. Translated, it gives CASTDSPNTEAFF.

The chain links TRBV27 to TRBJ2-7, with 7 bases that match TRBD2. V was pared by 8 bases and J by 2 bases, with 6 bases of the junction left unmatched. Germline CDR1 and CDR2: MNHEY and SMNVEV (reference sequence). This CDR3 has 13 amino acids. The CDR3 sequence is CASGSGLAYEQYF. The DNA for the CDR3 is TGTGCCAGCGGCAGCGGACTAGCCTACGAGCAGTACTTC.

The gene calls are TRBV7-3 and TRBJ2-2, with 7 bases lining up with TRBD1. CDR1 is SGHTA, CDR2 FQGTGA, per germline. V trimming: 5 bases; J trimming: 3 bases; junction bases outside the gene matches: 9. There are 16 residues in the CDR3. The CDR3 nucleotides read TGTGCCAGCAGCGACGACAGGGCGGGCGACACCGGGGAGCTGTTTTTT. Protein: CASSDDRAGDTGELFF.

In DNA form, the CDR3 reads TGTGCCAGCAGCTTTGGAGGGCCAGATACGCAGTATTTT. Amino acids: CASSFGGPDTQYF. V is TRBV11-2 and J is TRBJ2-3, with a tentative D call TRBD2 (6 bases). The CDR3 contains 13 residues. The germline gives CDR1 SGHAT, CDR2 FQNNGV. V lost 3 bases and J lost 4, with 8 bases in between.

The CDR3 coding sequence is TGCGCCAGCAGCTTGGCTCCTCCGACAGGTCTACGGGAGCAGTACTTC. Protein product: CASSLAPPTGLREQYF. The rearrangement uses TRBV5-1 and TRBJ2-7; TRBD1 might be the D (6 bases). Germline lookup yields CDR1 SGHRS and CDR2 YFSETQ. This CDR3 region has 16 residues. V lost 0 bases and J lost 7, with 20 bases in between. Full variable domain (rest looked up from reference TRBV5-1 and TRBJ2-7): KAGVTQTPRYLIKTRGQQVTLSCSPISGHRSVSWYQQTPGQGLQFLFEYFSETQRNKGNFPGRFSGRQFSNSRSEMNVSTLELGDSALYLCASSLAPPTGLREQYFGPGTRLTVT.

V gene TRBV29-1 combines with J gene TRBJ2-2; D is unresolved. The germline V gene has CDR1 SQVTM and CDR2 ANQGSEA. The V end was cut by 5 bases, the J end by 2 bases, with 6 bases between. CDR3 length: 12 residues. This chain's CDR3 is CSVYTNTGELFF. The CDR3 DNA follows: TGCAGCGTTTACACAAACACCGGGGAGCTGTTTTTT.

V gene TRBV7-9 combines with J gene TRBJ2-3, with 7 bases that match TRBD2. This CDR3 contains 14 residues. With V trimmed by 6 bases and J by 4 bases, 7 bases remained unmatched. Germline values: CDR1 SEHNR, CDR2 FQNEAQ (reference sequence). The CDR3 DNA reads as TGTGCCAGCAGTCCTACTAGCGTCCCAGATACGCAGTATTTT. Protein sequence: CASSPTSVPDTQYF.

The V gene is TRBV5-1, the J gene TRBJ2-1, with 8 bases aligning to TRBD2. Per the germline V gene, CDR1 is SGHRS and CDR2 is YFSETQ. The CDR3 loop spans 16 amino acids. Trimming cost V 4 bases and J 4 bases; bases outside gene matches: 10. Here the CDR3 DNA reads TGCGCCAGCAGCCTGGACGGGAGCGGGAGTTACAATGAGCAGTTCTTC. Residues: CASSLDGSGSYNEQFF. Variable domain in full (rest from reference TRBV5-1 and TRBJ2-1): KAGVTQTPRYLIKTRGQQVTLSCSPISGHRSVSWYQQTPGQGLQFLFEYFSETQRNKGNFPGRFSGRQFSNSRSEMNVSTLELGDSALYLCASSLDGSGSYNEQFFGPGTRLTVL.

The rearrangement links TRBV30 to TRBJ1-5, with a tentative D call TRBD1 (5 bases). With 2 bases removed from V and 3 bases from J, the gap between germline ends came to 17 bases. Germline V CDR1 and CDR2: GTSNPN, SVGIG (reference sequence). This CDR3 region has 16 residues. The chain's CDR3 is CAWSPRRGTFNQPQHF. Here the CDR3 DNA reads TGTGCCTGGAGTCCTCGTCGCGGGACTTTCAATCAGCCCCAGCATTTT.

The chain couples TRBV10-3 to TRBJ1-1, with TRBD1 as a possible D gene (6 bases). The CDR3 is 14 residues long. Germline CDR1 and CDR2: ENHRY and SYGVKD. Trimming shortened V by 6 bases and J by 1 base, and 12 bases separated the two germline ends. The CDR3 spells CAISRQAPNTEAFF. The CDR3 nucleotides are TGTGCCATCAGCAGACAGGCCCCGAACACTGAAGCTTTCTTT.

This chain uses TRBV7-2 with TRBJ2-1, with D possibly TRBD2 on 6 matching bases. V lost 1 base to trimming and J lost 0 bases, with 10 bases between them. The CDR3 has 16 amino acids. Germline lookup yields CDR1 SGHTA and CDR2 FQGNSA. The CDR3 reads CASSLEAGSSYNEQFF. Written as DNA, the CDR3 is TGTGCCAGCAGCTTAGAGGCGGGGAGCTCCTACAATGAGCAGTTCTTC.